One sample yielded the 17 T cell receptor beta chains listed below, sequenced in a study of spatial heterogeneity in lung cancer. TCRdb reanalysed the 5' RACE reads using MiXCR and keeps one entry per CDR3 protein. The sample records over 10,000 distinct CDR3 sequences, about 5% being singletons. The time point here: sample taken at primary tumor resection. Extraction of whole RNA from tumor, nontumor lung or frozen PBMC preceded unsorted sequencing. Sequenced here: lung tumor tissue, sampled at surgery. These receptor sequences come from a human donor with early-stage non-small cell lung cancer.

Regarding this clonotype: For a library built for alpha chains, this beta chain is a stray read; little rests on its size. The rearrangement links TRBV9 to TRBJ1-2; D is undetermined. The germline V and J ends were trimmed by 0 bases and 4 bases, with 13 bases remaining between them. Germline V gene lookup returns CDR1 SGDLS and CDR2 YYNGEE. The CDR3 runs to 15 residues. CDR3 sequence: CASSVVTTLGYGYTF. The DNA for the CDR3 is TGTGCCAGCAGCGTAGTGACGACTCTGGGCTATGGCTACACCTTC.

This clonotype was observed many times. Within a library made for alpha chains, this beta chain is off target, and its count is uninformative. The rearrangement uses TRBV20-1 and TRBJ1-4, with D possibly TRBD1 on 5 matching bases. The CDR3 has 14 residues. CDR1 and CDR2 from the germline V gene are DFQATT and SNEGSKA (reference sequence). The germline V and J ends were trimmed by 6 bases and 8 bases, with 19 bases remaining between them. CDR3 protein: CSARGGPSPEKLFF. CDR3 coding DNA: TGCAGTGCACGGGGGGGACCCAGCCCCGAAAAACTGTTTTTT.

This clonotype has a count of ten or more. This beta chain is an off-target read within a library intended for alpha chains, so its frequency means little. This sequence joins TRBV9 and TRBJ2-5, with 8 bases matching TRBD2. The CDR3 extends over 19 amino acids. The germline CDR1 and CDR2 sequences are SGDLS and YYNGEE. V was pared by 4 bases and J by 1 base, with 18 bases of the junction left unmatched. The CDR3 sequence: CASSPRTPQLAVIQETQYF. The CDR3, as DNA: TGTGCCAGCAGCCCCCGAACCCCTCAACTAGCGGTCATCCAAGAGACCCAGTACTTC.

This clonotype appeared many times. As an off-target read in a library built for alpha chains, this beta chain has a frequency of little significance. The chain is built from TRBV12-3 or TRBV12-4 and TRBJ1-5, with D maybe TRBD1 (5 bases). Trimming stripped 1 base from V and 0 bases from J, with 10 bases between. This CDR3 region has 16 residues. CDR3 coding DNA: TGTGCCAGCAGTTTAGGGACACTCTATAGCAATCAGCCCCAGCATTTT. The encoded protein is CASSLGTLYSNQPQHF.

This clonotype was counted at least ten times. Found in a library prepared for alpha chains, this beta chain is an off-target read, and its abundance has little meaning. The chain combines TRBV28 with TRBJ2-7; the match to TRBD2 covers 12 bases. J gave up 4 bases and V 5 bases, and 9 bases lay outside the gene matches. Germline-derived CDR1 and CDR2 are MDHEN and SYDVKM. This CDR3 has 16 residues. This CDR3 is CASSPLGLAGRYEQYV. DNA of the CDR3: TGTGCCAGCAGTCCGCTCGGACTAGCGGGAAGGTACGAGCAGTACGTC.

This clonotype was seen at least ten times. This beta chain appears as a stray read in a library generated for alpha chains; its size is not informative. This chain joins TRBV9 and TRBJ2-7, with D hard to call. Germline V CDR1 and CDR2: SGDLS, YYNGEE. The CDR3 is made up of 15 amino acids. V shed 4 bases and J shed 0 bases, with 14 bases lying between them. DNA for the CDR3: TGTGCCAGCAGCCCCCGGACGTCTTCCTCCTACGAGCAGTACTTC. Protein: CASSPRTSSSYEQYF.

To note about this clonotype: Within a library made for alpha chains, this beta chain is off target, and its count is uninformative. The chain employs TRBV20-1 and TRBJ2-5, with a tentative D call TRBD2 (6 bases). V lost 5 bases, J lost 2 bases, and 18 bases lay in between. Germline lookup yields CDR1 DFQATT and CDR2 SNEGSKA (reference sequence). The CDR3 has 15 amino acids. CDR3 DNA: TGCAGTGCTCGATCGCACGGGACTTCTCAAGAGACCCAGTACTTC. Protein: CSARSHGTSQETQYF.

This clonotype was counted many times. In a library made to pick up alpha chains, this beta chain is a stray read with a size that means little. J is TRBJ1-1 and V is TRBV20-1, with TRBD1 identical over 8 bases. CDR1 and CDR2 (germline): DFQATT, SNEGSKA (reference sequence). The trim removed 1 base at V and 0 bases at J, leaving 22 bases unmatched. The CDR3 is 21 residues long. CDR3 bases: TGCAGTGCTAGAGGCCCCCCCAGGGTGACAGGGGTAGGGATTGTGAACACTGAAGCTTTCTTT. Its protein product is CSARGPPRVTGVGIVNTEAFF.

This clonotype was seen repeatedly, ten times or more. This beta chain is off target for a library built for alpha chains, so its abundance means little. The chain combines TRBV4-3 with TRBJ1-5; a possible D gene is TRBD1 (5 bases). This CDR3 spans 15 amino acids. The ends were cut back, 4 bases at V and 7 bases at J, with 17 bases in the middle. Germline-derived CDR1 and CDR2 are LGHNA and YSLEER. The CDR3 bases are TGCGCCAGCAGCCTATCCATTGGGGGAGGACAGCCCCAGCATTTT. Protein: CASSLSIGGGQPQHF.

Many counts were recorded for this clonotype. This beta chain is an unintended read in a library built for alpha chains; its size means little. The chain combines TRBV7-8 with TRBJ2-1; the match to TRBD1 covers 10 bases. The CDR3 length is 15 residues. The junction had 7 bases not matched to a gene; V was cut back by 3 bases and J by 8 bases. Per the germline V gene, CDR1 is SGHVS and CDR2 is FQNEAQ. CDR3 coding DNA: TGTGCCAGCAGCTTCTCGGGACAGGGGTTTGATGAGCAGTTCTTC. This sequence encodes CASSFSGQGFDEQFF.

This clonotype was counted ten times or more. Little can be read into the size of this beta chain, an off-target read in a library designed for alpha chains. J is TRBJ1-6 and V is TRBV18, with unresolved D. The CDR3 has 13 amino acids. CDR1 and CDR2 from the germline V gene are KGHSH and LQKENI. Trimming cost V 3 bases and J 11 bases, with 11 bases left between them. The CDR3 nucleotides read TGTGCCAGCTCACCGGAGGGCTCCCCACCCCTCCACTTT. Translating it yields CASSPEGSPPLHF. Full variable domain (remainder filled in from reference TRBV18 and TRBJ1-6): NAGVMQNPRHLVRRRGQEARLRCSPMKGHSHVYWYRQLPEEGLKFMVYLQKENIIDESGMPKERFSAEFPKEGPSILRIQQVVRGDSAAYFCASSPEGSPPLHFGNGTRLTVT.

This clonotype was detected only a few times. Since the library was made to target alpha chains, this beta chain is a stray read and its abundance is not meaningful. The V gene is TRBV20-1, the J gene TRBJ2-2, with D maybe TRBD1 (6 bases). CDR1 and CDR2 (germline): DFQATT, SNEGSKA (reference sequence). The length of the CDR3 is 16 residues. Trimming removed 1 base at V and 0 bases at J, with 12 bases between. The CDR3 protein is CSARVTGQPNTGELFF. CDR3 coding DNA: TGCAGTGCTAGAGTTACGGGACAACCGAACACCGGGGAGCTGTTTTTT.

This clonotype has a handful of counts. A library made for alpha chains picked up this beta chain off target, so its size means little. The CDR3 spells CASSFRGGETQYF. As DNA, the CDR3 is TGTGCCAGCAGCTTTAGGGGGGGAGAGACCCAGTACTTC. The chain links TRBV27 to TRBJ2-5; D possibly corresponds to TRBD2 (7 bases). Germline CDR1 MNHEY, CDR2 SMNVEV (reference sequence). V was pared by 6 bases and J by 4 bases, with 12 bases between. The CDR3 is 13 residues long.

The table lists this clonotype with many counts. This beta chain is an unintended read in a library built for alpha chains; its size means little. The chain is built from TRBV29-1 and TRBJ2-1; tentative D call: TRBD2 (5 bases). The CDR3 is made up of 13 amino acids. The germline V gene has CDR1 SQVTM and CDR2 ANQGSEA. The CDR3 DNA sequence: TGCAGTACCGGGGAACTCTCCTACAATGAGCAGTTCTTC. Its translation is CSTGELSYNEQFF.

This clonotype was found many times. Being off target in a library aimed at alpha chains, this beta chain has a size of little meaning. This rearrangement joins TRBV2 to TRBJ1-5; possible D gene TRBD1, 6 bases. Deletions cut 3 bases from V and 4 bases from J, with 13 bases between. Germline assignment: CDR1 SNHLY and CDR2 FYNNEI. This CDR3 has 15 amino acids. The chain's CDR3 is CASSDPRGPNQPQHF. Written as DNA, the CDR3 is TGTGCCAGCAGTGATCCCAGGGGACCGAATCAGCCCCAGCATTTT.

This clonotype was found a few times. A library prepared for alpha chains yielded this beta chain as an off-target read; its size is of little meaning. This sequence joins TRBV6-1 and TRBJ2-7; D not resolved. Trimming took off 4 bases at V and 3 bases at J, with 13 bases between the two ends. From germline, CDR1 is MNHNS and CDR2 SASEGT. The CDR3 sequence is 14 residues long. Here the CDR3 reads CASSVQSQNYEQYV. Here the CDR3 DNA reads TGTGCCAGCAGTGTACAGTCCCAGAACTACGAGCAGTACGTC.

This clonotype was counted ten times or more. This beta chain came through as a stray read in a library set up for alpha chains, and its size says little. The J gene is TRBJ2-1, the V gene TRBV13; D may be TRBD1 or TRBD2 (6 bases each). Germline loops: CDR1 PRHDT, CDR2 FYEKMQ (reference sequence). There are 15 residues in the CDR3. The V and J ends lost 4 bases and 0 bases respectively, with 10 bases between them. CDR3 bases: TGTGCCAGCAGCTCAAGGGGGGCCTCCTACAATGAGCAGTTCTTC. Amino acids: CASSSRGASYNEQFF.